The next 29 T cell receptor beta chains were all read from a single sample in a study of sequential checkpoint blockade in melanoma. This table comes from immunoSEQ multiplex PCR, and its TCRdb copy is limited to in-frame clones, with some not included. The table lists under 50,000 clones, 88% of them singletons. Treatment here: randomized to nivolumab then ipilimumab (arm A) or the reverse (arm B). The sequencing used CD8+ T cells sorted from blood (inferred from file names), collected from a patient given nivolumab and ipilimumab in sequence. The receptors here all came from a human donor with melanoma.

The rearrangement links TRBV5-1 to TRBJ2-1; D is undetermined. Germline CDR1 SGHRS, CDR2 YFSETQ. The CDR3 runs to 11 residues. The germline V and J ends were trimmed by 2 bases and 8 bases, with 5 bases remaining between them. In DNA form, the CDR3 reads TGCGCCAGCAGCTTTTTATATGAGCAGTTCTTC. Residues: CASSFLYEQFF.

The chain recombines TRBV11-2 with TRBJ2-5, with 8 positions matching TRBD2. Germline-derived CDR1 and CDR2 are SGHAT and FQNNGV. Trimming removed 5 bases from V and 2 bases from J; junction bases left unmatched: 7. This CDR3 has 15 amino acids. The CDR3 protein is CASSHGLADQETQYF. DNA of the CDR3: TGTGCCAGCAGCCACGGACTAGCCGATCAAGAGACCCAGTACTTC.

This chain uses TRBV6-1 with TRBJ1-5, with a possible D match to TRBD1 (5 bases). Germline V CDR1 and CDR2: MNHNS, SASEGT. The CDR3 runs to 14 residues. The V and J ends lost 2 bases and 6 bases respectively, with 11 bases between them. CDR3 sequence (DNA): TGTGCCAGCAGTGAATCGACAGTTTCTCAGCCCCAGCATTTT. Translating it yields CASSESTVSQPQHF.

The CDR3 region has the DNA TGTGCCAGCAGCTTCGGGGGGGGCTTCAATGAGCAGTTCTTC. It codes for CASSFGGGFNEQFF. The V and J genes are TRBV7-9 and TRBJ2-1, with TRBD2 matching 8 bases. With 3 bases clipped from V and 6 bases from J, the junction kept 4 bases outside the gene matches. The CDR3 extends over 14 amino acids. Germline loops: CDR1 SEHNR, CDR2 FQNEAQ (reference sequence).

The CDR3 DNA is TGTGCCAGCAGCTTACAGGGCTCCGGGGAGCTGTTTTTT. The encoded protein is CASSLQGSGELFF. This chain links TRBV7-8 with TRBJ2-2, with D possibly matching TRBD1 (5 bases). Trimming shortened V by 2 bases and J by 6 bases, and 7 bases separated the two germline ends. The CDR3 covers 13 residues. Germline V lookup: CDR1 SGHVS, CDR2 FQNEAQ. Combining the CDR3 with reference TRBV7-8 and TRBJ2-2 gives the whole variable domain GAGVSQSPRYKVAKRGQDVALRCDPISGHVSLFWYQQALGQGPEFLTYFQNEAQLDKSGLPSDRFFAERPEGSVSTLKIQRTQQEDSAVYLCASSLQGSGELFFGEGSRLTVL.

V gene TRBV2 combines with J gene TRBJ1-6; 10 nucleotides line up with TRBD1. This CDR3 is built from 17 residues. V trimming: 2 bases; J trimming: 6 bases; junction bases outside the gene matches: 7. Germline V gene sequence: CDR1 SNHLY, CDR2 FYNNEI. The CDR3 here is CASSEIPRTGGNSPLHF. CDR3 in DNA: TGTGCCAGCAGTGAAATTCCTCGGACAGGGGGTAATTCACCCCTCCACTTT.

Remarks on this clone: The identical CDR3 is also encoded by other nucleotide sequences in the sample. The CDR3 protein is CASSQGAGSYEQYF. The CDR3 DNA is TGCGCCAGCAGCCAGGGGGCAGGCTCCTACGAGCAGTACTTC. The chain employs TRBV4-1 and TRBJ2-7; tentative D call: TRBD1 (6 bases). Germline V gene data show CDR1 as MGHRA and CDR2 as YSYEKL. The CDR3 is 14 amino acids. Trimming took 3 bases from V and 0 from J, leaving 9 bases between them.

The rearrangement joins TRBV2 to TRBJ2-4, with D perhaps TRBD1 (6 bases). The CDR3 is 17 amino acids. V lost 6 bases and J 3 bases, leaving 21 bases between the germline ends. CDR1 is SNHLY, CDR2 FYNNEI, per germline. CDR3 loop: CASRGLDRPESKNIQYF. CDR3 bases: TGTGCCAGCAGAGGCCTCGACAGGCCCGAGAGCAAAAACATTCAGTACTTC.

This CDR3 is CASSGTGEGDQPQHF. For the CDR3, the DNA is TGTGCCAGCAGCGGTACTGGGGAGGGGGATCAGCCCCAGCATTTT. V gene TRBV9 combines with J gene TRBJ1-5; maybe TRBD1 (6 bases). This CDR3 region has 15 residues. Germline V gives CDR1 SGDLS, CDR2 YYNGEE. The V and J ends lost 3 bases and 5 bases respectively, with 15 bases between them.

This clone was seen a single time. The V and J genes are TRBV9 and TRBJ2-2, with 10 bases identical to TRBD1. There are 16 residues in the CDR3. With V trimmed by 2 bases and J by 6 bases, 7 bases remained unmatched. Germline CDR1 is SGDLS and CDR2 is YYNGEE. The CDR3 nucleotides are TGTGCCAGCAGCGTCTGGGACAGGGGAGGTCCCGGGGAGCTGTTTTTT. This sequence encodes CASSVWDRGGPGELFF. Filled out from reference TRBV9 and TRBJ2-2, the complete variable domain reads DSGVTQTPKHLITATGQRVTLRCSPRSGDLSVYWYQQSLDQGLQFLIQYYNGEERAKGNILERFSAQQFPDLHSELNLSSLELGDSALYFCASSVWDRGGPGELFFGEGSRLTVL.

The chain joins TRBV29-1 to TRBJ2-7; 10 nucleotides align to TRBD1. CDR1 is SQVTM and CDR2 is ANQGSEA in the germline V gene. V lost 8 bases and J lost 1; bases outside the gene matches: 5. The CDR3 extends over 13 amino acids. The CDR3 sequence is CSTRQGASYEQYF. CDR3 in DNA: TGCAGCACCCGACAGGGGGCATCCTACGAGCAGTACTTC.

The chain has TRBV5-6 and TRBJ2-1, with D possibly matching TRBD1 (7 bases). This CDR3 is 17 amino acids long. Looked up from germline, CDR1 is SGHDT and CDR2 is YYEEEE. Between the trimmed V and J ends, which lost 5 bases and 5 bases, there was a span of 23 bases. In DNA, the CDR3 is TGTGCCAGCAGTCCCGGCAGGGGGGTCCGGGTAGACAATGAGCAGTTCTTC. Residues: CASSPGRGVRVDNEQFF.

This chain joins TRBV6-1 and TRBJ2-7; D is possibly TRBD2 (6 bases). The germline gives CDR1 MNHNS, CDR2 SASEGT. The ends were cut back, 10 bases at V and 6 bases at J, with 19 bases in the middle. This CDR3 spans 13 amino acids. CDR3 nucleotides: TGTGCCATCTCCGGGACGGAGGGGTTCGAGCAGTACTTC. As protein: CAISGTEGFEQYF.

The chain employs TRBV5-1 and TRBJ1-2, with D unclear. V shed 0 bases and J shed 4 bases, with 7 bases lying between them. The CDR3 has 13 residues. CDR1 is SGHRS, CDR2 YFSETQ, per germline. CDR3 residues: CASSLGPPYGYTF. CDR3 coding DNA: TGCGCCAGCAGCTTGGGGCCTCCCTATGGCTACACCTTC. Using reference TRBV5-1 and TRBJ1-2 for the parts outside the CDR3, the full variable domain is KAGVTQTPRYLIKTRGQQVTLSCSPISGHRSVSWYQQTPGQGLQFLFEYFSETQRNKGNFPGRFSGRQFSNSRSEMNVSTLELGDSALYLCASSLGPPYGYTFGSGTRLTVV.

V is TRBV11-2 and J is TRBJ1-6, with 7 positions matching TRBD1. The CDR3 is 15 amino acids. The V segment lost 2 bases and the J segment 6 bases; nucleotides outside the gene matches: 4. Germline CDR1 SGHAT, CDR2 FQNNGV. CDR3 in amino acids: CASSLSRQGNSPLHF. The CDR3 DNA reads TGTGCCAGCAGCTTAAGTCGACAGGGTAATTCACCCCTCCACTTT.

The chain employs TRBV11-3 and TRBJ2-3, with 7 bases fitting TRBD2. V trimming: 4 bases; J trimming: 3 bases; junction bases outside the gene matches: 10. The CDR3 spans 16 residues. Germline CDR1 is SGHNT and CDR2 is YENEEA. In nucleotides, the CDR3 is TGTGCCAGCAGCTCAGCACGGGCGGGAGTAACAGATACGCAGTATTTT. It codes for CASSSARAGVTDTQYF.

V and J are TRBV5-4 and TRBJ2-7; a weak D match, TRBD1 (6 bases). The CDR3 sequence is 15 residues long. V lost 2 bases to trimming and J lost 0 bases, with 12 bases between them. Looked up from germline, CDR1 is SGHNT and CDR2 is YYREEE (reference sequence). CDR3 sequence: CASSFDRRSSYEQYF. CDR3 coding DNA: TGTGCCAGCAGCTTTGACAGGCGAAGCTCCTACGAGCAGTACTTC.

The chain joins TRBV7-2 to TRBJ2-7, with TRBD2 matching over 13 bases. The CDR3 is made up of 16 amino acids. The germline CDR1 and CDR2 sequences are SGHTA and FQGNSA. Unmatched junction bases numbered 6, after V lost 5 bases and J lost 2 bases. CDR3 protein: CASSPPGLAGPYEQYF. The CDR3 region has the DNA TGTGCCAGCAGCCCCCCGGGACTAGCGGGACCCTACGAGCAGTACTTC.

The CDR3 spells CASSQGFGADYNEQFF. The DNA for the CDR3 is TGCGCCAGCAGCCAAGGGTTTGGAGCGGACTACAATGAGCAGTTCTTC. The V gene is TRBV4-1, the J gene TRBJ2-1; D possibly corresponds to TRBD2 (5 bases). Germline V gives CDR1 MGHRA, CDR2 YSYEKL. V lost 1 base and J 3 bases, leaving 13 bases between the germline ends. The CDR3 is 16 amino acids.

This clone occurred a few times. V is TRBV12-5 and J is TRBJ1-2; 8 positions match TRBD1. From germline, CDR1 is LGHNT and CDR2 FRNRAP. This CDR3 comprises 13 residues. With 6 bases clipped from V and 8 bases from J, the junction kept 8 bases outside the gene matches. The CDR3 bases are TGTGCTAGTGGCAATGGACAGGGAAAGGGCTACACCTTC. Its protein product is CASGNGQGKGYTF.

The rearrangement uses TRBV19 and TRBJ2-2, with 11 positions matching TRBD2. Germline lookup yields CDR1 LNHDA and CDR2 SQIVND (reference sequence). V lost 3 bases, J lost 7 bases, and 19 bases stayed unmatched. CDR3 length: 20 residues. CDR3 sequence: CASSMWPPGLAVPGHGELFF. DNA of the CDR3: TGTGCCAGTAGTATGTGGCCGCCGGGACTAGCGGTACCGGGCCACGGGGAGCTGTTTTTT.

The J gene is TRBJ1-4, the V gene TRBV2, with 10 bases matching TRBD1. Germline V gene data show CDR1 as SNHLY and CDR2 as FYNNEI. This CDR3 region has 15 residues. Trimming took 3 bases from V and 8 from J; bases not matched to a gene: 6. Here the CDR3 DNA reads TGTGCCAGCAGTGAGACAGGGGGCTCGGGGGAAAAACTGTTTTTT. This gives the protein CASSETGGSGEKLFF.

This clone was counted a few times. The chain joins TRBV6-1 to TRBJ2-5, with 8 bases identical to TRBD2. CDR3 length: 15 residues. After removal of 4 bases from V and 1 base from J, the junction contained 5 bases not matched to a gene. Germline-derived CDR1 and CDR2 are MNHNS and SASEGT. CDR3 protein: CASSGVSGTQETQYF. Here the CDR3 DNA reads TGTGCCAGCAGTGGGGTTAGCGGGACCCAAGAGACCCAGTACTTC.

The V gene is TRBV10-2, the J gene TRBJ2-7, with TRBD2 as a possible D gene (5 bases). V was clipped by 6 bases and J by 1 base, with 16 bases between them. The germline CDR1 and CDR2 sequences are WSHSY and SAAADI. This CDR3 comprises 15 residues. CDR3 loop: CASSPGLSISYEQYV. The CDR3 DNA follows: TGCGCCAGCAGCCCCGGACTCTCAATTTCCTACGAGCAGTACGTC.

The chain uses TRBV13 and TRBJ1-1; 9 bases align to TRBD1. The CDR3 length is 14 residues. V was clipped by 5 bases and J by 3 bases; unmatched bases: 4. Germline CDR1 is PRHDT and CDR2 is FYEKMQ (reference sequence). CDR3: CASSPTGGDTEAFF. The CDR3 bases are TGTGCCAGCAGCCCGACAGGGGGGGACACTGAAGCTTTCTTT.

The chain carries TRBV27 and TRBJ2-1; 8 nucleotides agree with TRBD2. The J segment lost 6 bases and the V segment lost 7 bases, leaving 8 bases of the junction unmatched. CDR1 and CDR2 from the germline V gene are MNHEY and SMNVEV (reference sequence). The CDR3 is 14 residues long. The CDR3, as DNA: TGTGCCAGCACTTTTAGCGGGACTTCCAATGAGCAGTTCTTC. Protein sequence: CASTFSGTSNEQFF.

The chain employs TRBV11-2 and TRBJ2-1; the D gene is possibly TRBD1 (6 bases). The CDR3 consists of 18 residues. V lost 2 bases, J lost 6 bases, and 23 bases lay in between. Germline values: CDR1 SGHAT, CDR2 FQNNGV. The CDR3 protein is CASSLFLRGTGTSNEQFF. For the CDR3, the DNA is TGTGCCAGCAGCTTATTTCTACGGGGCACAGGGACCAGCAATGAGCAGTTCTTC.

The chain couples TRBV19 to TRBJ1-1; D is undetermined. The ends were cut back, 8 bases at V and 4 bases at J, with 20 bases in the middle. The length of the CDR3 is 15 residues. CDR1 is LNHDA, CDR2 SQIVND, per germline (reference sequence). The CDR3 sequence is CASSLRSSEFTEAFF. CDR3 nucleotides: TGTGCCAGTTCGTTGCGGAGTTCGGAGTTCACTGAAGCTTTCTTT.

This chain connects TRBV6-1 to TRBJ2-4; 8 nucleotides match TRBD1. V shed 3 bases, J shed 4 bases, and the junction held 11 bases outside the gene matches. The CDR3 has 17 amino acids. Germline V gene lookup returns CDR1 MNHNS and CDR2 SASEGT. The CDR3 DNA is TGTGCCAGCAGTGATGAGAGACAGGGGTTTGGTAAAAACATTCAGTACTTC. It encodes CASSDERQGFGKNIQYF.